This T cell receptor (beta chain) was sequenced for a study of OX40 agonist ivuxolimab in advanced cancers. Overall study: Patients in the trial were receiving intravenous ivuxolimab every 2 weeks, at doses of 0.01 to 10 mg/kg.

CDR3 size: 17 residues. V lost 4 bases and J 4 bases, leaving 21 bases between the germline ends. The germline gives CDR1 SGHNT, CDR2 YYREEE (reference sequence). Broader study findings: The mean number of expanded clones was higher in CD8+ T cells than in CD4+. CD4+ and CD8+ blood T cells expanded clonally by week 6 at 0.1 to 3.0 mg/kg. Low levels of normalized T-cell clonal expansion also appeared in some nonresponders.

The data were produced by immunoSEQ multiplex PCR, yet TCRdb's version contains in-frame clones alone and is incomplete. Of some 17,000 clones in the sample, 72% were seen once. This clone was detected only a few times. The antigen remains unidentified. The V gene is TRBV5-4, the J gene TRBJ2-1, with D tentatively TRBD1 or TRBD2 (7 bases each). This receptor was identified in an adult with an advanced solid tumor such as melanoma, head and neck, liver or kidney cancer. The specimen comprised CD4+ or CD8+ T cells sorted from blood, sampled in a trial of the OX40 agonist ivuxolimab. The CDR3 coding sequence is TGTGCCAGCAGCATAAGACAGGGAGGGGGCATATACAATGAGCAGTTCTTC. Translation gives CASSIRQGGGIYNEQFF.